At least ten counts were recorded for the clone carrying this T cell receptor (beta chain). Its antigen is currently unknown. The data originate from a study of T cell repertoires in cytomegalovirus infection. Study-wide results and caveats: The cumulative frequency of public TCR beta families identified carriers of CMV plus the relevant HLA. Predominance within the ex vivo response was attributable to HLA-C-restricted CMV-specific TCR beta clonotypes.

V dropped 6 bases and J dropped 9 bases, with 9 bases sitting between them. The CDR3 is 11 residues long. TCRdb itself ran the reads through MiXCR, one entry per CDR3 protein. The sample has around 74,000 distinct CDR3 sequences; less than 4.5% are singletons. The chain employs TRBV12-3 or TRBV12-4 and TRBJ2-1; D remains ambiguous. The receptor was derived from a human donor in good health (CMV status not recorded). Some clones in this sample may be carry-over from other donors' samples. Sequenced sample: PBMCs. The CDR3 coding sequence is TGTGCCAGCAGCCGTTTTCTTGAGCAGTTCTTC. Its translation: CASSRFLEQFF.